The 7 T cell receptor beta chains below come from one sample, sequenced in a study of cytomegalovirus exposure and HLA in healthy donors. The PCR was carried out with 60 Vbeta primers and 13 Jbeta primers. TCRdb's table, derived via immunoSEQ multiplex PCR, lists solely in-frame clones and lacks some. The sample shows around 200,000 clones, about 79% of them seen only once. Input material: PBMCs. The receptors stem from a woman aged 45-59 years in good health and CMV-seronegative.

The rearrangement joins TRBV27 to TRBJ2-3; 10 bases map to TRBD1. Germline V lookup: CDR1 MNHEY, CDR2 SMNVEV (reference sequence). The length of the CDR3 is 15 residues. Trimming cost V 5 bases and J 6 bases; bases outside gene matches: 8. The DNA of the CDR3 is TGTGCCAGCAGTCCGGGACAGGGGCCCGGGGATACGCAGTATTTT. As protein: CASSPGQGPGDTQYF.

As to this clone: Germline and junction disagree at one end, which may indicate a read error. This chain joins TRBV19 and TRBJ1-4; 9 nucleotides line up with TRBD1. CDR1 and CDR2 from the germline V gene are LNHDA and SQIVND (reference sequence). CDR3 length: 16 residues. The CDR3 loop reads CASRDRGGTNNENLFF. CDR3 DNA sequence: TGTGCCAGTAGGGACAGGGGAGGGACCAATAATGAAAACCTGTTTTTT.

This sequence joins TRBV7-3 and TRBJ2-1; perhaps TRBD2 as D (9 bases). Between the trimmed V and J ends, which lost 5 bases and 9 bases, there was a span of 17 bases. In germline, CDR1 is SGHTA, CDR2 FQGTGA. This CDR3 contains 14 residues. CDR3: CASSPSSGTGEQFF. DNA of the CDR3: TGTGCCAGCAGCCCGTCTAGCGGGACAGGTGAGCAGTTCTTC.

This chain links TRBV6-5 with TRBJ2-4; 7 positions agree with TRBD1. Germline V lookup: CDR1 MNHEY, CDR2 SVGAGI. CDR3 length: 14 amino acids. V lost 6 bases to trimming and J lost 7 bases; unmatched junction nucleotides: 9. CDR3: CASSQDRSSNIQYF. The CDR3, as DNA: TGTGCCAGCAGCCAGGACAGGTCCTCGAACATTCAGTACTTC.

The chain couples TRBV7-3 to TRBJ2-5, with 14 bases that match TRBD2. With 5 bases clipped from V and 5 bases from J, the junction kept 10 bases outside the gene matches. Germline CDR1 is SGHTA and CDR2 is FQGTGA. The length of the CDR3 is 17 residues. The CDR3 DNA sequence: TGTGCCAGCAGCACCGGGACTAGCGGGAGAGGACAGGAGACCCAGTACTTC. This gives the protein CASSTGTSGRGQETQYF.

The CDR3 coding sequence is TGTGCCAGCACCTCGAGGGGGCCGGACTATGGCTACACCTTC. Its protein product is CASTSRGPDYGYTF. The J gene is TRBJ1-2, the V gene TRBV5-5, with 7 bases aligning to TRBD1. Unmatched junction bases numbered 8, after V lost 6 bases and J lost 3 bases. This CDR3 has 14 amino acids. Germline CDR1 SGHKS, CDR2 YYEKEE (reference sequence).

CDR3 nucleotides: TGTGCCAGCAGTACACCGGACAGGGCCGGGTATGGCTACACCTTC. Its protein is CASSTPDRAGYGYTF. This rearrangement joins TRBV28 to TRBJ1-2; 8 bases map to TRBD1. The V gene's germline CDR1 is MDHEN and CDR2 SYDVKM. The CDR3 length is 15 residues. Germline trimming cut 5 bases from V and 5 bases from J; bases unmatched to any gene: 10.